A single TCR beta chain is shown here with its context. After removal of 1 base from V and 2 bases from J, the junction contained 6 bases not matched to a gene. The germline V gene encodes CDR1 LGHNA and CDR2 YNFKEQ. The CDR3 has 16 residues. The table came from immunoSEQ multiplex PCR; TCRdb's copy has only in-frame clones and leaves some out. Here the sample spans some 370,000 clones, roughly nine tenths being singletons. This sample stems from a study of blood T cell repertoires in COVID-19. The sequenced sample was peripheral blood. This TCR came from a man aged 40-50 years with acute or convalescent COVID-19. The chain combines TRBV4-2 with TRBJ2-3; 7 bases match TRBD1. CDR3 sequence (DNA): TGTGCCAGCAGCCAAGTCGCAGGGGGAACCACAGATACGCAGTATTTT. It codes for CASSQVAGGTTDTQYF.